This T cell receptor beta chain came from a study of blood T cell repertoires in COVID-19. Study in general: T cells, B-cell-depleted T cells, or PBMCs supplied cDNA or gDNA.

TCRdb's copy holds only in-frame clones and misses some; the assay was immunoSEQ multiplex PCR. Of 270,000 or so clones listed, 80% to 90% are singletons. Each participant's cohort was designated according to participant-reported clinical history. The sequencing input was PBMCs or T cells enriched from blood (not recorded which). The receptor comes from a woman in her twenties or thirties with acute COVID-19.

In nucleotides, the CDR3 is TGTGCCAGCAGCCCTACAGGGGGTATTAATGAAAAACTGTTTTTT. As protein: CASSPTGGINEKLFF. V is TRBV2 and J is TRBJ1-4, with 8 positions matching TRBD1. V lost 6 bases to trimming and J lost 4 bases; unmatched junction nucleotides: 7. The germline gives CDR1 SNHLY, CDR2 FYNNEI. The CDR3 is 15 amino acids.